These 2 T cell receptor beta chains were sequenced from one sample in a study of cytomegalovirus exposure and HLA in healthy donors. 13 Jbeta primers and 60 Vbeta primers were used for the PCR. Libraries were prepared by immunoSEQ multiplex PCR; TCRdb keeps only in-frame clonotypes and omits some of them. Among approximately 140,000 clones listed, roughly 73% were seen once. Sequencing input: PBMCs. Receptor source: a human donor in good health.

The chain recombines TRBV5-1 with TRBJ1-4, with 7 bases that match TRBD1. The CDR3 length is 14 residues. Germline V gene lookup returns CDR1 SGHRS and CDR2 YFSETQ. The V and J ends lost 4 bases and 6 bases, in that order; junction bases with no gene match: 6. The CDR3 loop is CASSRSGGDEKLFF. The CDR3 nucleotides are TGCGCCAGCAGCCGGTCAGGGGGTGATGAAAAACTGTTTTTT. Based on the CDR3 plus reference TRBV5-1 and TRBJ1-4, the full variable domain is KAGVTQTPRYLIKTRGQQVTLSCSPISGHRSVSWYQQTPGQGLQFLFEYFSETQRNKGNFPGRFSGRQFSNSRSEMNVSTLELGDSALYLCASSRSGGDEKLFFGSGTQLSVL.

The chain is built from TRBV7-3 and TRBJ1-2, with 7 bases identical to TRBD1. CDR1 and CDR2 from the germline V gene are SGHTA and FQGTGA. The CDR3 sequence is 13 residues long. Germline trimming cut 2 bases from V and 4 bases from J; bases unmatched to any gene: 1. The CDR3 DNA reads as TGTGCCAGCAGCTTAGGGGACAGCTATGGCTACACCTTC. This codes for CASSLGDSYGYTF.